Listed here are 9 T cell receptor beta chains from one sample, sequenced in a study of cytomegalovirus exposure and HLA in healthy donors. Some clones are missing from TCRdb's copy, which holds only in-frame ones; the method was immunoSEQ multiplex PCR. The repertoire holds approximately 190,000 clones, with 84% as singletons. The sample consisted of PBMCs. The receptors shown here come from a woman aged 25 to 45 in good health and CMV-seropositive.

This sequence joins TRBV5-6 and TRBJ2-7; 7 positions agree with TRBD1. With 6 bases clipped from V and 2 bases from J, the junction kept 8 bases outside the gene matches. Germline CDR1 SGHDT, CDR2 YYEEEE. The CDR3 covers 14 residues. This CDR3 reads CASTRPGQTYEQYF. CDR3 nucleotides: TGTGCCAGCACCCGGCCGGGACAGACCTACGAGCAGTACTTC.

The V gene is TRBV25-1, the J gene TRBJ2-3; 9 bases are shared with TRBD1. The CDR3 consists of 17 residues. V lost 2 bases, J lost 1 base, and 7 bases stayed unmatched. Germline CDR1 reads MGHDK; CDR2 reads SYGVNS. CDR3 in amino acids: CASSEPRTGGRTDTQYF. The CDR3 region has the DNA TGTGCCAGCAGTGAACCACGAACAGGGGGCCGCACAGATACGCAGTATTTT.

The V call is TRBV18, the J call TRBJ2-1, with D tentatively TRBD1 (7 bases). V shed 4 bases and J shed 7 bases, with 20 bases lying between them. The CDR3 totals 16 residues. The V gene's germline CDR1 is KGHSH and CDR2 LQKENI. The CDR3 DNA reads as TGTGCCAGCTCACAGTTCAGGGGGGAAGGTAGGAATGAGCAGTTCTTC. Translating it yields CASSQFRGEGRNEQFF.

The chain links TRBV7-6 to TRBJ2-2; TRBD2 agrees at 9 bases. Germline V gene sequence: CDR1 SGHVS, CDR2 FNYEAQ. The CDR3 length is 16 residues. The trim removed 2 bases at V and 0 bases at J, leaving 1 base unmatched. Here the CDR3 DNA reads TGTGCCAGCAGCTTACTAGCGGGATCGAACACCGGGGAGCTGTTTTTT. This codes for CASSLLAGSNTGELFF.

The gene calls are TRBV5-4 and TRBJ2-7; 8 nucleotides agree with TRBD1. Germline assignment: CDR1 SGHNT and CDR2 YYREEE (reference sequence). With 0 bases clipped from V and 5 bases from J, the junction kept 13 bases outside the gene matches. CDR3 length: 17 amino acids. This CDR3 reads CASSLEPPGQGFDEQYF. In DNA, the CDR3 is TGTGCCAGCAGCTTGGAGCCCCCCGGACAGGGCTTCGACGAGCAGTACTTC.

The gene calls are TRBV5-1 and TRBJ2-7; D may be TRBD2 (5 bases). V was pared by 0 bases and J by 4 bases, with 17 bases between. CDR3 length: 16 residues. Germline V gene sequence: CDR1 SGHRS, CDR2 YFSETQ. In nucleotides, the CDR3 is TGCGCCAGCAGCTTGGGCCCCAGTTCGGGGATATACGAGCAGTACTTC. Translated, it gives CASSLGPSSGIYEQYF.

Written as DNA, the CDR3 is TGTGCCAGCAGCGTAGGGGGCGCCGATCCTTTGAACACTGAAGCTTTCTTT. Residues: CASSVGGADPLNTEAFF. V and J are TRBV9 and TRBJ1-1; possible D gene TRBD1, 5 bases. Germline CDR1 and CDR2: SGDLS and YYNGEE. The CDR3 totals 17 residues. V gave up 0 bases and J gave up 0 bases, with 15 bases separating them.

The genes are TRBV7-9 and TRBJ2-4; possible D gene TRBD1, 6 bases. V lost 8 bases, J lost 9 bases, and 20 bases lay in between. Per the germline V gene, CDR1 is SEHNR and CDR2 is FQNEAQ (reference sequence). The CDR3 is 14 amino acids. DNA of the CDR3: TGTGCCAGCCGACCTCAGGGGCCCTCTTTCATTCAGTACTTC. Its translation is CASRPQGPSFIQYF. Based on the CDR3 plus reference TRBV7-9 and TRBJ2-4, the full variable domain is DTGVSQNPRHKITKRGQNVTFRCDPISEHNRLYWYRQTLGQGPEFLTYFQNEAQLEKSRLLSDRFSAERPKGSFSTLEIQRTEQGDSAMYLCASRPQGPSFIQYFGAGTRLSVL.

The chain is built from TRBV18 and TRBJ2-7; D gene uncertain. V was pared by 5 bases and J by 3 bases, with 14 bases between. The CDR3 spans 14 residues. CDR1 is KGHSH and CDR2 is LQKENI in the germline V gene. CDR3 in amino acids: CASSTVAPSYEQYF. CDR3 DNA: TGTGCCAGCTCAACGGTAGCCCCAAGCTACGAGCAGTACTTC.